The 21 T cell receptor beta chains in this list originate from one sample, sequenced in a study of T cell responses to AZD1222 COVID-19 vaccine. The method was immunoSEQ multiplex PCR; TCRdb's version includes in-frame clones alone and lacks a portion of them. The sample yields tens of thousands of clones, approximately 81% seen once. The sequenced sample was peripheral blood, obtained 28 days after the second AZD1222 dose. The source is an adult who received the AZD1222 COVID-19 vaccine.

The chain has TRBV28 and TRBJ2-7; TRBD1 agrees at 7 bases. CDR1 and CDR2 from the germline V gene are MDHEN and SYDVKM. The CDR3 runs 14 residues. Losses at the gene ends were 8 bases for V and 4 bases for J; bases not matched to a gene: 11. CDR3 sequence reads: CASGRQGNVYEQYF. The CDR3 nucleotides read TGTGCCAGCGGAAGACAGGGAAATGTATACGAGCAGTACTTC.

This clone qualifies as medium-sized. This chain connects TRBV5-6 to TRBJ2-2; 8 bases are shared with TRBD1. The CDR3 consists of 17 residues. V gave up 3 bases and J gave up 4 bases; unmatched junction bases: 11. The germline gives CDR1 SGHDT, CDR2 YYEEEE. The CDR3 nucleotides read TGTGCCAGCAGCTCACGAAGACAGGGGACGAGCACCGGGGAGCTGTTTTTT. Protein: CASSSRRQGTSTGELFF.

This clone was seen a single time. CDR3 residues: CASSQETGGRRNEQFF. In DNA, the CDR3 is TGTGCCAGCAGCCAAGAAACAGGCGGGAGACGCAATGAGCAGTTCTTC. The V call is TRBV14, the J call TRBJ2-1; TRBD2 matches at 7 bases. V shed 0 bases, J shed 6 bases, and the junction held 8 bases outside the gene matches. The CDR3 length is 16 residues. Germline V lookup: CDR1 SGHDN, CDR2 FVKESK.

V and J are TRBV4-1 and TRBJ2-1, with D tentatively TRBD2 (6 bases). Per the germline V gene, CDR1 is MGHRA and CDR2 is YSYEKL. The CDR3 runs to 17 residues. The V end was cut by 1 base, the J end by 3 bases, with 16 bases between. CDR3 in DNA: TGCGCCAGCAGCCAAGGGCTAGCGATGGCGCTCTACAATGAGCAGTTCTTC. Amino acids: CASSQGLAMALYNEQFF.

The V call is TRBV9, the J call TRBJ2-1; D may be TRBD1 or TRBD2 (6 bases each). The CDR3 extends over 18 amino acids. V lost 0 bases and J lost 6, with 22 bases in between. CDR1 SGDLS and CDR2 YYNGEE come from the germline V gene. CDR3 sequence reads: CASSVVSGGGTPVNEQFF. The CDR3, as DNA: TGTGCCAGCAGCGTAGTGTCAGGTGGCGGGACACCAGTCAATGAGCAGTTCTTC.

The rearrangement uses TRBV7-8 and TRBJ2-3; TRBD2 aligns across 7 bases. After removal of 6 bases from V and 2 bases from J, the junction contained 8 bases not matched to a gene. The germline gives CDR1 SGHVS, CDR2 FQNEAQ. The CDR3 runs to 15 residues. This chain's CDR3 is CASRTKREFTDTQYF. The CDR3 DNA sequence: TGTGCCAGCAGGACTAAGCGGGAATTCACAGATACGCAGTATTTT.

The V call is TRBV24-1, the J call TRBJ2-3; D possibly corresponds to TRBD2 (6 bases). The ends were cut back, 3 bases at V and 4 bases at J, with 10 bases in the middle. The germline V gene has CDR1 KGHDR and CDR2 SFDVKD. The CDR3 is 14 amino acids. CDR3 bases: TGTGCCACCAGTGATATCGGGGGTGCAGATACGCAGTATTTT. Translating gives CATSDIGGADTQYF.

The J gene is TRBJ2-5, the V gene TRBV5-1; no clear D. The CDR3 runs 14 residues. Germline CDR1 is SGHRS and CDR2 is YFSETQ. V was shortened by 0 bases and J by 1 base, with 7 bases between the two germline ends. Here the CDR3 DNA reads TGCGCCAGCAGCTTGGGTGCTTCCCAAGAGACCCAGTACTTC. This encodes CASSLGASQETQYF.

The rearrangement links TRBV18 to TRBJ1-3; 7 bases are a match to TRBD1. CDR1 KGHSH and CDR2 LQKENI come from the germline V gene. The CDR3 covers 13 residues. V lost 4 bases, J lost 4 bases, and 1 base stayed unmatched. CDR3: CASSRDSGNTIYF. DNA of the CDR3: TGTGCCAGCTCACGGGACAGCGGAAACACCATATATTTT.

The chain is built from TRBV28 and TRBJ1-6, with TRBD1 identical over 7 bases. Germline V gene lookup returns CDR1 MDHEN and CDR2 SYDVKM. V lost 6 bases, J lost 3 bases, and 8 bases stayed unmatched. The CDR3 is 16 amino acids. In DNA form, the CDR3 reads TGTGCCAGCAGACCGACACAGGGGCTCTATAATTCACCCCTCCACTTT. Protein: CASRPTQGLYNSPLHF.

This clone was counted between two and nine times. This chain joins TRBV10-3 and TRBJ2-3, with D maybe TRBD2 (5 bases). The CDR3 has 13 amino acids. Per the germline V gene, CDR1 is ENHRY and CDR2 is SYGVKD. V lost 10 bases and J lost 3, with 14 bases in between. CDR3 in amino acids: CATHPSGTDTQYF. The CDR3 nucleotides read TGTGCCACGCACCCCAGCGGAACAGATACGCAGTATTTT.

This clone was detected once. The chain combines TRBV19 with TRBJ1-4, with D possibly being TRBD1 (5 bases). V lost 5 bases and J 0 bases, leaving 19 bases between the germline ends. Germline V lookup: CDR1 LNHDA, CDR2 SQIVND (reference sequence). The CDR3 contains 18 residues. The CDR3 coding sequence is TGTGCCAGTAGTCCTCGACTGACAGCACGTGCAACTAATGAAAAACTGTTTTTT. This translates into CASSPRLTARATNEKLFF. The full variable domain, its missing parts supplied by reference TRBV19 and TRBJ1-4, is DGGITQSPKYLFRKEGQNVTLSCEQNLNHDAMYWYRQDPGQGLRLIYYSQIVNDFQKGDIAEGYSVSREKKESFPLTVTSAQKNPTAFYLCASSPRLTARATNEKLFFGSGTQLSVL.

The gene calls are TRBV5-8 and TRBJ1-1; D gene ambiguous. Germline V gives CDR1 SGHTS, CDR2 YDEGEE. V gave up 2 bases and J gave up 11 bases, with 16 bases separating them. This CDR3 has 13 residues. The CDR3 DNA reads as TGTGCCAGCAGCTTCCTCACCACCCCCTCGGCTTTCTTT. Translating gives CASSFLTTPSAFF.

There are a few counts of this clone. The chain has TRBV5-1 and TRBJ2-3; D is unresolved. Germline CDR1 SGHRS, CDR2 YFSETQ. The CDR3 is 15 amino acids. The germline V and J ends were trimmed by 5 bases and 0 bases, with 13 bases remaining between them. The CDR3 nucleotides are TGCGCCAGCAGACAGAACGTGATTAGCACAGATACGCAGTATTTT. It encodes CASRQNVISTDTQYF.

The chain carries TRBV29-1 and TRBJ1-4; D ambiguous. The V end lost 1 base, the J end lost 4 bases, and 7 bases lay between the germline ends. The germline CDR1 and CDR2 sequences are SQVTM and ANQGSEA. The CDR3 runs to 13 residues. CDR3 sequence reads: CSVEGRDNEKLFF. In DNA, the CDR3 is TGCAGCGTTGAAGGAAGAGATAATGAAAAACTGTTTTTT.

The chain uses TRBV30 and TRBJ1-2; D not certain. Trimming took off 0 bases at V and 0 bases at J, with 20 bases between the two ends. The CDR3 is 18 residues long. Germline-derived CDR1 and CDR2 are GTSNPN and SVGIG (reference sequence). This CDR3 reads CAWSVEWVNGKTNYGYTF. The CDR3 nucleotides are TGTGCCTGGAGTGTAGAGTGGGTTAACGGCAAAACTAACTATGGCTACACCTTC. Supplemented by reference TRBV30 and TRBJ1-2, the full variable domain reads SQTIHQWPATLVQPVGSPLSLECTVEGTSNPNLYWYRQAAGRGLQLLFYSVGIGQISSEVPQNLSASRPQDRQFILSSKKLLLSDSGFYLCAWSVEWVNGKTNYGYTFGSGTRLTVV.

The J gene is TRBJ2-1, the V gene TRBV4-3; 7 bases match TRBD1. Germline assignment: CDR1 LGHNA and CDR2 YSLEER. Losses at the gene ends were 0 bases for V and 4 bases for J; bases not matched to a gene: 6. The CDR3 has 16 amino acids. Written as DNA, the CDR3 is TGCGCCAGCAGCCAAGATATGGGGACAGAATACAATGAGCAGTTCTTC. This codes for CASSQDMGTEYNEQFF.

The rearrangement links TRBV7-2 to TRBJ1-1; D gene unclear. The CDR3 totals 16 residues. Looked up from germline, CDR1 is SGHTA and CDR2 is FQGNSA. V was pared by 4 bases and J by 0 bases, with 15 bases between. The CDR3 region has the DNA TGTGCCAGCAGCTCCACCGTAGGACGTATGAACACTGAAGCTTTCTTT. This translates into CASSSTVGRMNTEAFF.

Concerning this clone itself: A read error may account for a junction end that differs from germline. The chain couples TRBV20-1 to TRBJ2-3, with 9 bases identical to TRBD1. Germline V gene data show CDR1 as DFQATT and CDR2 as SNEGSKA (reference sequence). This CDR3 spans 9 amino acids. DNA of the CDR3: TGCAGTGCTCGGGACAGGGAGAATTTT. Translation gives CSARDRENF.

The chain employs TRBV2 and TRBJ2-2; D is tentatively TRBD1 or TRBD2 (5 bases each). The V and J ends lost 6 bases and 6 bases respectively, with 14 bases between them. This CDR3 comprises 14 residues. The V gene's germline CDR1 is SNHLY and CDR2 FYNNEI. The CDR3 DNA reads TGTGCCAGCAGCGGGGCGGCCGGATCCGGGGAGCTGTTTTTT. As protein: CASSGAAGSGELFF. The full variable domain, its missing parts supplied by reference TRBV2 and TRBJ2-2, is EPEVTQTPSHQVTQMGQEVILRCVPISNHLYFYWYRQILGQKVEFLVSFYNNEISEKSEIFDDQFSVERPDGSNFTLKIRSTKLEDSAMYFCASSGAAGSGELFFGEGSRLTVL.

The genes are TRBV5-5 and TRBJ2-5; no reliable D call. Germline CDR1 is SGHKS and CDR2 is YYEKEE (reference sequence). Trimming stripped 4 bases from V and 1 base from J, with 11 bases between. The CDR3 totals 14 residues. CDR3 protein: CASSPGWAQETQYF. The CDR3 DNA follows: TGTGCCAGCAGCCCCGGATGGGCCCAAGAGACCCAGTACTTC.